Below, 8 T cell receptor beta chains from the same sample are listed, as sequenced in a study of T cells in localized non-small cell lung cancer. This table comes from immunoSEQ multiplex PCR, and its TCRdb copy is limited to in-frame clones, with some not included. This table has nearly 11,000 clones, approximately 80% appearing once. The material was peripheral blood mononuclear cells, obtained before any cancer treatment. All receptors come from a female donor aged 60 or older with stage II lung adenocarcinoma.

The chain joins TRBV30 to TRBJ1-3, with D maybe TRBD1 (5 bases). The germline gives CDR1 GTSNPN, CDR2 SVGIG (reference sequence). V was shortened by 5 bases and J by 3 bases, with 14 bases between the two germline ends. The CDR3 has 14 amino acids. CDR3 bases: TGTGCCTGGGGCCTGGGACTCGGTGGAAACACCATATATTTT. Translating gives CAWGLGLGGNTIYF.

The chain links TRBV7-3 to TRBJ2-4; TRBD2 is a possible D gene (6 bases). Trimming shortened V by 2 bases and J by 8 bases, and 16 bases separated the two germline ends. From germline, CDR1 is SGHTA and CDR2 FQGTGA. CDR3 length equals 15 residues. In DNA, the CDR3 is TGTGCCAGCAGCTTATGGGCGGGGTCCCAAGACATTCAGTACTTC. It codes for CASSLWAGSQDIQYF. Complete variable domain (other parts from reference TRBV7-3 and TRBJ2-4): GAGVSQTPSNKVTEKGKYVELRCDPISGHTALYWYRQSLGQGPEFLIYFQGTGAADDSGLPNDRFFAVRPEGSVSTLKIQRTERGDSAVYLCASSLWAGSQDIQYFGAGTRLSVL.

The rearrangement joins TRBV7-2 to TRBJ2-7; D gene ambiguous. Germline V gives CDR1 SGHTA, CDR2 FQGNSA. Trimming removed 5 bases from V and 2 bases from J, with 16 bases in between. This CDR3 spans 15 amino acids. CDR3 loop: CASSRTVVSTYEQYF. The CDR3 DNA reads TGTGCCAGCAGCCGTACAGTGGTCTCTACCTACGAGCAGTACTTC.

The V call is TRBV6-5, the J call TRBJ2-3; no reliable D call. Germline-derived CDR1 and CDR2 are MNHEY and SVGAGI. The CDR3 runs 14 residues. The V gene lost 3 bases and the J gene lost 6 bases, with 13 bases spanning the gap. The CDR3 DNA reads TGTGCCAGCAGTTATAAAGACACTCGGGATACGCAGTATTTT. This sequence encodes CASSYKDTRDTQYF.

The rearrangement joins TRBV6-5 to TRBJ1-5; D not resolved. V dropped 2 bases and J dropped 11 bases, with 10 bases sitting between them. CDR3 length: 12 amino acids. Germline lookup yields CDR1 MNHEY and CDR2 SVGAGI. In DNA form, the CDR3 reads TGTGCCAGCAGTTACCGGGGTTGGACCCAGCATTTT. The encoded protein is CASSYRGWTQHF.

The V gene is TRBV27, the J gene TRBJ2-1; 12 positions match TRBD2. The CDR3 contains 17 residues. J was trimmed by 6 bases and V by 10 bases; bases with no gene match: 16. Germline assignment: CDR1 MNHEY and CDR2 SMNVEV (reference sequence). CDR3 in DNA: TGTGCCACGGCAAGGACTAGCGGGATTTTTTCCCTCAATGAGCAGTTCTTC. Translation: CATARTSGIFSLNEQFF.

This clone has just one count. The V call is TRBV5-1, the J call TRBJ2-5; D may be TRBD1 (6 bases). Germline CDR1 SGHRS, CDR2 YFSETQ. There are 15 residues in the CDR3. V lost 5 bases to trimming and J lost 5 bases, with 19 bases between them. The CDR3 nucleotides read TGCGCCAGCAGTTGGTTGGGGGCGCCTCGGGAGACCCAGTACTTC. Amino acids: CASSWLGAPRETQYF. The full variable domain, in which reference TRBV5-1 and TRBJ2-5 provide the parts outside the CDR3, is KAGVTQTPRYLIKTRGQQVTLSCSPISGHRSVSWYQQTPGQGLQFLFEYFSETQRNKGNFPGRFSGRQFSNSRSEMNVSTLELGDSALYLCASSWLGAPRETQYFGPGTRLLVL.

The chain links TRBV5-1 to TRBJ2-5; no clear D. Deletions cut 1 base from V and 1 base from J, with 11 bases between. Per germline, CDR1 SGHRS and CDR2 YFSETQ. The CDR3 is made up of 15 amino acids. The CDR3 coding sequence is TGCGCCAGCAGCTTGCGTTGGGGTTCCCAAGAGACCCAGTACTTC. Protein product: CASSLRWGSQETQYF.